There are many counts of the clone carrying this T cell receptor (beta chain). This sample is drawn from a study of regulatory T cells in long-lasting Graves disease. Documented time point: persistent/refractory GD, antithyroid drugs over 5 years with positive TRAb. PBMC RNA served as the TCR library source. Germline values: CDR1 MDHEN, CDR2 SYDVKM. V was clipped by 8 bases and J by 2 bases; unmatched bases: 8. CDR3 length equals 14 residues. iRepertoire HTBI primers and Arm-PCR of CDR3 regions built TCR beta libraries. From the multiplex PCR reads, TCRdb called clonotypes with MiXCR, one entry per CDR3 protein. The sample has roughly 500,000 distinct CDR3 sequences; under 25% are singletons.

This clonotype originated in a female donor with Graves disease. V and J are TRBV28 and TRBJ2-7, with 8 bases that match TRBD2. The material was peripheral blood mononuclear cells (PBMCs), obtained when the disease was refractory, from a patient treated with antithyroid drugs. The DNA of the CDR3 is TGTGCCAGCTTCCCTCGGGGGGGGACCTACGAGCAGTACTTC. Amino acids: CASFPRGGTYEQYF.